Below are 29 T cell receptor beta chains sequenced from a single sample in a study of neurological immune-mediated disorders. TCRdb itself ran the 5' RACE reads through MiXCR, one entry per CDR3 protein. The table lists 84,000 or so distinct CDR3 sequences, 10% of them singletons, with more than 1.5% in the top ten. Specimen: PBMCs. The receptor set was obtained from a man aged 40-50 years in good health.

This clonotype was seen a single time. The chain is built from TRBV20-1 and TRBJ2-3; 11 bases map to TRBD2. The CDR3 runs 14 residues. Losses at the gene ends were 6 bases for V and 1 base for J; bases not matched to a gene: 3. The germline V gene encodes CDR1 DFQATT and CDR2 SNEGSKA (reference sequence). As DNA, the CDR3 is TGCAGTGCCCTGACTAGCGGGGGCACAGATACGCAGTATTTT. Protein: CSALTSGGTDTQYF.

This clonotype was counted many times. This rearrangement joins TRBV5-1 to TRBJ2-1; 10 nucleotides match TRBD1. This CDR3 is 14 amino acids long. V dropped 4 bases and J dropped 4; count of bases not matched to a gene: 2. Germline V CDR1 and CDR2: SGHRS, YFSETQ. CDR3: CASSAGQGYNEQFF. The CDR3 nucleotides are TGCGCCAGCAGCGCGGGACAGGGGTACAATGAGCAGTTCTTC.

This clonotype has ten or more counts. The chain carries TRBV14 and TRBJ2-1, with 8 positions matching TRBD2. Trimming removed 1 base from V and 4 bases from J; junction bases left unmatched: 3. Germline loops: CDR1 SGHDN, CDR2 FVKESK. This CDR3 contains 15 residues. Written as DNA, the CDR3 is TGTGCCAGCAGCCAAGGAGCGGGAGAGTACAATGAGCAGTTCTTC. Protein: CASSQGAGEYNEQFF.

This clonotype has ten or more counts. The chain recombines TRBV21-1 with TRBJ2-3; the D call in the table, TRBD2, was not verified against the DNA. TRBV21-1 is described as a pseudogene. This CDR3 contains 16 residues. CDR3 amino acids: CASSFRDGRWSDTQYF. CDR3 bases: TGTGCCAGCAGCTTTCGGGACGGGAGGTGGTCAGATACGCAGTATTTT.

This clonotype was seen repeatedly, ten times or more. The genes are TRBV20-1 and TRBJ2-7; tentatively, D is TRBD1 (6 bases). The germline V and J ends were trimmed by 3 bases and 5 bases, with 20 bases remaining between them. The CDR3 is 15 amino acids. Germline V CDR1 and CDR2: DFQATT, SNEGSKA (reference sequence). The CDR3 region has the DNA TGCAGTGCTAGCCCCGGGACATCCAAAGGCGACGAGCAGTACTTC. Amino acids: CSASPGTSKGDEQYF.

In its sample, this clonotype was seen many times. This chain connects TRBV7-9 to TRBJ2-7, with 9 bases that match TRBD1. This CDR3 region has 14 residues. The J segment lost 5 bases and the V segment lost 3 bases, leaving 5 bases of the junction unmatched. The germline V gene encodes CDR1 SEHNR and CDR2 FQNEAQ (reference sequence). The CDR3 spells CASSFRDRVHEQYF. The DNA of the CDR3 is TGTGCCAGCAGCTTCCGGGACAGGGTCCACGAGCAGTACTTC. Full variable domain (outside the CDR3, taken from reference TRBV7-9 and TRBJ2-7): DTGVSQNPRHKITKRGQNVTFRCDPISEHNRLYWYRQTLGQGPEFLTYFQNEAQLEKSRLLSDRFSAERPKGSFSTLEIQRTEQGDSAMYLCASSFRDRVHEQYFGPGTRLTVT.

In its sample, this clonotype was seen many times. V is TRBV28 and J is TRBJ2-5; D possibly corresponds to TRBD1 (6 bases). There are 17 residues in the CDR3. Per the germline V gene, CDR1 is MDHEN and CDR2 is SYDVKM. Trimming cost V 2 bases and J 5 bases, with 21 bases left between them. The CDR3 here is CASSLPQAAQGSETQYF. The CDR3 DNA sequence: TGTGCCAGCAGTTTACCTCAAGCCGCACAGGGTTCGGAGACCCAGTACTTC.

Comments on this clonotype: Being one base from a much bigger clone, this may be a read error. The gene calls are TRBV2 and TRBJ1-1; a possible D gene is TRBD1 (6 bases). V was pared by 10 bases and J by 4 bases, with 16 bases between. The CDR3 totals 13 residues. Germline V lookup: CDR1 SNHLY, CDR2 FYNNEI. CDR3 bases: TGTGCCACAGATAGGGGGTGGGGCACTGAAGCTTTCTTT. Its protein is CATDRGWGTEAFF.

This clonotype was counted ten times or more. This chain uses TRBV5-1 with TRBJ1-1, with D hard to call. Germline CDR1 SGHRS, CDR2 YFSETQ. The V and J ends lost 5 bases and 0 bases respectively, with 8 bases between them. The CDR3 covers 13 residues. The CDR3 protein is CASSLVMNTEAFF. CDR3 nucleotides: TGCGCCAGCAGTTTAGTCATGAACACTGAAGCTTTCTTT.

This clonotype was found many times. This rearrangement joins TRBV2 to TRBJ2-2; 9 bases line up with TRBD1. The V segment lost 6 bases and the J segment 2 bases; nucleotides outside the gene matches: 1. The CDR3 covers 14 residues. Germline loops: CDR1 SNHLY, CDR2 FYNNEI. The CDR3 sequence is CASRDRGNTGELFF. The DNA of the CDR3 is TGTGCCAGCAGGGACAGGGGCAACACCGGGGAGCTGTTTTTT.

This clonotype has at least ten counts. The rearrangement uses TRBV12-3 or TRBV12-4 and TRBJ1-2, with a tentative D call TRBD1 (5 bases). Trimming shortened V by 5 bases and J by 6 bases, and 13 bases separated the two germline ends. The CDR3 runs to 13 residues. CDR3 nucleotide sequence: TGTGCCAGCAGTCTTCAGGGATACGATGGCTACACCTTC. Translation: CASSLQGYDGYTF.

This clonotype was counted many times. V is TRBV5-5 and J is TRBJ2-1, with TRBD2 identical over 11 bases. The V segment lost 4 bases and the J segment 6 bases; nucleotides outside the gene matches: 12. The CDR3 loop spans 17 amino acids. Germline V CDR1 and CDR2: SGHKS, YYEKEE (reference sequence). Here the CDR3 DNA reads TGTGCCAGCAGCCCCGAACTTCCGGGACTAGCGGTCAATGAGCAGTTCTTC. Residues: CASSPELPGLAVNEQFF.

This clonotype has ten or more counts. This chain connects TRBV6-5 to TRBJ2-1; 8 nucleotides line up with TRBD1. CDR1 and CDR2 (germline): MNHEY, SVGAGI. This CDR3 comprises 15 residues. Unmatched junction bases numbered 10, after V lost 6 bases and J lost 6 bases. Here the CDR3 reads CASRDRGQGSNEQFF. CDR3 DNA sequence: TGTGCCAGCAGGGATCGAGGACAGGGATCCAATGAGCAGTTCTTC.

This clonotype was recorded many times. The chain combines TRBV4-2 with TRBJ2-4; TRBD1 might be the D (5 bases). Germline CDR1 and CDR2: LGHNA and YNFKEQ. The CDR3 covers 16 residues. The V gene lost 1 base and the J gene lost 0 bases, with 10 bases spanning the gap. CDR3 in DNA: TGTGCCAGCAGCCAAGGGGCAGGGCTAGCCAAAAACATTCAGTACTTC. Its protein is CASSQGAGLAKNIQYF.

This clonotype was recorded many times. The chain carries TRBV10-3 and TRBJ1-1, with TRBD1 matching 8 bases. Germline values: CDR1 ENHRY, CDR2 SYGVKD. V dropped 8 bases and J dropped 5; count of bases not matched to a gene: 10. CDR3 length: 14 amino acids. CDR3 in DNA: TGTGCCATCGGGGGGGAACAGGGGGGTACTGAAGCTTTCTTT. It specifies CAIGGEQGGTEAFF.

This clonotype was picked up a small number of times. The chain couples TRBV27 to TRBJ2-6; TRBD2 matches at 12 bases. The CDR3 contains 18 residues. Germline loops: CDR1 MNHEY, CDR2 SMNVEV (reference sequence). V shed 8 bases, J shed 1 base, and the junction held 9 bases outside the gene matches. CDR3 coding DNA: TGTGCCAGCGGCCGGACTAGCGGGAAAATGTCTGGGGCCAACGTCCTGACTTTC. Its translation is CASGRTSGKMSGANVLTF.

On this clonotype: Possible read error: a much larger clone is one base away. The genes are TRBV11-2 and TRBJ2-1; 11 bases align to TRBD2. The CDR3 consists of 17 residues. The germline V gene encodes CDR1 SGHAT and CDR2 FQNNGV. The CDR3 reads CVSSPIGLAGDDNEQFF. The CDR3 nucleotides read TGTGTCAGCAGCCCCATAGGACTAGCGGGTGACGACAATGAGCAGTTCTTC.

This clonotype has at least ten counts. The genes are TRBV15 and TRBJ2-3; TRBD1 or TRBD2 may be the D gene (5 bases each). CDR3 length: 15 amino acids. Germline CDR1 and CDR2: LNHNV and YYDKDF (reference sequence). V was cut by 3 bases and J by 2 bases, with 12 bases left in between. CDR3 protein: CATSSRDRITDTQYF. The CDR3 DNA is TGTGCCACCAGCAGCCGGGACCGAATCACAGATACGCAGTATTTT.

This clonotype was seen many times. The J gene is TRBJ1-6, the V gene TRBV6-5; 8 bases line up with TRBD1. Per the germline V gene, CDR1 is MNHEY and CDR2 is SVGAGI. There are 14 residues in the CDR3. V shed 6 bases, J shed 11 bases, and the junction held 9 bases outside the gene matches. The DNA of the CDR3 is TGTGCCAGCAGCAGACAGGGGAAGGGTACACCCCTCCACTTT. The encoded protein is CASSRQGKGTPLHF.

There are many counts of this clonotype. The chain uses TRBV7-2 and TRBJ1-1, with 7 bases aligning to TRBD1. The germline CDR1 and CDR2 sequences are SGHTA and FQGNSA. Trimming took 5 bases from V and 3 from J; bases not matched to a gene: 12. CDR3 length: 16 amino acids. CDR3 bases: TGTGCCAGCAGCCCGACCCGGGGGCAGGGGGACACTGAAGCTTTCTTT. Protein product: CASSPTRGQGDTEAFF.

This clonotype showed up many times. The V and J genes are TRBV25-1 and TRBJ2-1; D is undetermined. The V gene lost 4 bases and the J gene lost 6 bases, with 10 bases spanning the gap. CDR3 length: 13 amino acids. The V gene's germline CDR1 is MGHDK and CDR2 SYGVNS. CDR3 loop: CASSVSGFNEQFF. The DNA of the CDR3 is TGTGCCAGCAGTGTTTCCGGGTTCAATGAGCAGTTCTTC. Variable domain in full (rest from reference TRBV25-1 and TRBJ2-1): EADIYQTPRYLVIGTGKKITLECSQTMGHDKMYWYQQDPGMELHLIHYSYGVNSTEKGDLSSESTVSRIRTEHFPLTLESARPSHTSQYLCASSVSGFNEQFFGPGTRLTVL.

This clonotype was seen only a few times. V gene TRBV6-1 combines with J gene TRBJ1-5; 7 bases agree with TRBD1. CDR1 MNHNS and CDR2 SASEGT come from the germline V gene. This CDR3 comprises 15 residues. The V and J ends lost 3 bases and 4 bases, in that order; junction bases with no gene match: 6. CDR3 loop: CASSEVGTVNQPQHF. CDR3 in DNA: TGTGCCAGCAGTGAGGTGGGGACAGTTAATCAGCCCCAGCATTTT.

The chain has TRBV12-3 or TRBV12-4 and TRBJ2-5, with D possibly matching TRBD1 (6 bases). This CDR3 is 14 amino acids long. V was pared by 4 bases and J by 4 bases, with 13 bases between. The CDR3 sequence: CASSSKQGTETQYF. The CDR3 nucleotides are TGTGCCAGCAGTTCCAAACAGGGAACAGAGACCCAGTACTTC.

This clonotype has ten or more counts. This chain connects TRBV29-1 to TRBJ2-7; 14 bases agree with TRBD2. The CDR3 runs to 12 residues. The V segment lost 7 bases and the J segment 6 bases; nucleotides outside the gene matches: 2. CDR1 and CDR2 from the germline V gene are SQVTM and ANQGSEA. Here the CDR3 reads CSGLAGGGEQYF. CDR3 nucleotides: TGCAGCGGACTAGCGGGAGGGGGCGAGCAGTACTTC.

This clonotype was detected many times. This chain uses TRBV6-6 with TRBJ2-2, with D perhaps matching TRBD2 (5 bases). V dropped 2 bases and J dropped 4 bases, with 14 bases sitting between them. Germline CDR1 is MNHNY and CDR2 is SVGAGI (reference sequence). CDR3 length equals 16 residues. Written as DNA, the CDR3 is TGTGCCAGCAGTTACCCCCCGGACTCGATCACCGGGGAGCTGTTTTTT. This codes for CASSYPPDSITGELFF.

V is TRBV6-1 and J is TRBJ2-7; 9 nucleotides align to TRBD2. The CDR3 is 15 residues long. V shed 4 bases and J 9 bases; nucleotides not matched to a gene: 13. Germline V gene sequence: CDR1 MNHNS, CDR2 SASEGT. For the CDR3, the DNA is TGTGCCAGCAGTGCAAAATCCGGCGGGAGGGCCGGGCAGTACTTC. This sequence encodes CASSAKSGGRAGQYF.

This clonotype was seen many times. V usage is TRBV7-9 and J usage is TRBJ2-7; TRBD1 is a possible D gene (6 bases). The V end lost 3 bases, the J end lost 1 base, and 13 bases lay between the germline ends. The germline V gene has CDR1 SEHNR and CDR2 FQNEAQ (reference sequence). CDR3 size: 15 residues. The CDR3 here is CASSFRGSVSYEQYF. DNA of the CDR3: TGTGCCAGCAGCTTCAGGGGTAGCGTTTCCTACGAGCAGTACTTC.

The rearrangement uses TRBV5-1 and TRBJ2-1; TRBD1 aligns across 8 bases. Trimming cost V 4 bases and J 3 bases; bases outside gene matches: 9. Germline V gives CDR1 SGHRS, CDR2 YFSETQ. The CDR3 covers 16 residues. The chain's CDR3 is CASSGGQATFYNEQFF. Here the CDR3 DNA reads TGCGCCAGCAGCGGGGGACAGGCGACGTTCTACAATGAGCAGTTCTTC.

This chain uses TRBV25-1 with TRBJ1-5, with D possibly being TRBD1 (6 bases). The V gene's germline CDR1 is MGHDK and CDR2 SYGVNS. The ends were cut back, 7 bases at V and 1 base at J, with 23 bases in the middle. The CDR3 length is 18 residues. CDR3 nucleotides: TGTGCCAGCACTCCCACGATCGGGGGGCGCGGGAGCAATCAGCCCCAGCATTTT. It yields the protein CASTPTIGGRGSNQPQHF. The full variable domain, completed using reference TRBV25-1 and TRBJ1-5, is EADIYQTPRYLVIGTGKKITLECSQTMGHDKMYWYQQDPGMELHLIHYSYGVNSTEKGDLSSESTVSRIRTEHFPLTLESARPSHTSQYLCASTPTIGGRGSNQPQHFGDGTRLSIL.